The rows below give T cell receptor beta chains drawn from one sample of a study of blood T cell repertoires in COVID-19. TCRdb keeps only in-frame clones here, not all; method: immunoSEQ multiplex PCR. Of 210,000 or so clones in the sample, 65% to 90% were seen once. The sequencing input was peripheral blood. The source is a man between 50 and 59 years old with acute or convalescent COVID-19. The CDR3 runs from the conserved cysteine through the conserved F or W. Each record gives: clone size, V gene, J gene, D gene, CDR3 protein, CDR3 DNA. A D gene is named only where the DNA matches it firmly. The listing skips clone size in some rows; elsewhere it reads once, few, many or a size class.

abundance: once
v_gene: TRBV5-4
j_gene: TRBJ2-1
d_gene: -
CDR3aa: CASSAGGGEQFF
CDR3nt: TGTGCCAGCAGCGCAGGGGGAGGTGAGCAGTTCTTC

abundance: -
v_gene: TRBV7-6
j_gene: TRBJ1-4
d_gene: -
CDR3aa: CASRPIHTATNEKLFF
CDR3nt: TGTGCCAGCAGGCCTATACACACAGCAACTAATGAAAAACTGTTTTTT

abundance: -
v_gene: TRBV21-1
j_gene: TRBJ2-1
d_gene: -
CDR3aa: CASSKGYCMGLASPSSYNEQFF
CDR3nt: TGTGCCAGCAGCAAAGGTTACTGTATGGGACTAGCTTCCCCGAGCTCCTACAATGAGCAGTTCTTC

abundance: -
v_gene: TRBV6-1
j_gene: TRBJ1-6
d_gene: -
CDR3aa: CASSEIGTPNSPLHF
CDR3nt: TGTGCCAGCAGTGAAATCGGGACACCAAATTCACCCCTCCACTTT

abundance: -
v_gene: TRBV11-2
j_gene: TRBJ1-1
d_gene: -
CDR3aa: CASSLEGRGAFF
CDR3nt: TGTGCCAGCAGCTTAGAAGGCAGGGGAGCTTTCTTT

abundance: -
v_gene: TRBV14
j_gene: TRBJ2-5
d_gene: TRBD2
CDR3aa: CASSQGAGTRLAQYF
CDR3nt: TGTGCCAGCAGCCAAGGGGCCGGGACTAGACTCGCCCAGTACTTC

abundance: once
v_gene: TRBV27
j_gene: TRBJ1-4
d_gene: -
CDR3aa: CASRGGATNEKLFF
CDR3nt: TGTGCCAGCAGGGGAGGGGCGACTAATGAAAAACTGTTTTTT

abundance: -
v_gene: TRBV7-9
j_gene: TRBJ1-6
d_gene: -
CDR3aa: CASSFPGPGDNSPLHF
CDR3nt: TGTGCCAGCAGTTTCCCTGGGCCAGGGGATAATTCACCCCTCCACTTT

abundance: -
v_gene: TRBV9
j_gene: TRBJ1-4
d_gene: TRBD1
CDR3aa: CASSPYRGPNEKLFF
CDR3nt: TGTGCCAGCAGCCCTTACAGGGGTCCTAATGAAAAACTGTTTTTT

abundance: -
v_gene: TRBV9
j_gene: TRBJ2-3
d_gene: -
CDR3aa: CASSVATWGGRDTQYF
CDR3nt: TGTGCCAGCAGCGTAGCTACTTGGGGGGGGCGAGATACGCAGTATTTT

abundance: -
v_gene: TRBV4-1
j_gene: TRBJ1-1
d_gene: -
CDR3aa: CASSPSRVAEAFF
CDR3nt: TGCGCCAGCAGCCCAAGCAGGGTGGCTGAAGCTTTCTTT

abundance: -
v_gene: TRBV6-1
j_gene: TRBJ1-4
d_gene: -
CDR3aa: CASSAMVRGLNNEKLFF
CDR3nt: TGTGCCAGCAGTGCAATGGTCAGGGGCCTGAATAATGAAAAACTGTTTTTT

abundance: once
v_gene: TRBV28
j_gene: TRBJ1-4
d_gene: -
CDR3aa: CASSFGQANEKLFF
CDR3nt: TGTGCCAGCAGTTTTGGGCAGGCCAATGAAAAACTGTTTTTT

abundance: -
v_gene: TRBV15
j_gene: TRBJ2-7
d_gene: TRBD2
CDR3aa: CATSRGGGSDEQYF
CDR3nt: TGTGCCACCAGCAGAGGCGGGGGAAGCGACGAGCAGTACTTC

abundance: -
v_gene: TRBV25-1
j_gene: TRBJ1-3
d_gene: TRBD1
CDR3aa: CASSESHDRVHF
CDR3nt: TGTGCCAGCAGTGAATCCCACGACAGGGTGCATTTT

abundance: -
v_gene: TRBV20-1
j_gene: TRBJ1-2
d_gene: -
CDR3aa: CSAGVQGGYTF
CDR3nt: TGCAGTGCTGGGGTGCAGGGTGGCTACACCTTC